This T cell receptor beta chain came from a study of T-cell reconstitution after alpha-beta-depleted transplantation in children. Germline CDR1 and CDR2: SQVTM and ANQGSEA. CDR3 length: 15 residues. The V and J ends lost 4 bases and 0 bases respectively, with 15 bases between them. Unique molecular identifiers were used in preparing the TCRbeta library. TCRdb ran MiXCR on the PCR reads and lists one entry per CDR3 protein. The sample gives hundreds of thousands of distinct CDR3 sequences, 13% of which show up once; roughly 4.5% is in the top ten. This clonotype was detected ten times or more. The sample was PBMCs, taken from the stem cell graft. This sequence joins TRBV29-1 and TRBJ1-1, with D possibly being TRBD1 (6 bases). This receptor was taken from a human donor who donated a stem cell graft to a child with Fanconi anemia. The CDR3 here is CSVGTYKGVNTEAFF. DNA of the CDR3: TGCAGCGTTGGGACCTATAAGGGGGTGAACACTGAAGCTTTCTTT.